This is a list of T cell receptor beta chains from one sample in a study of blood T cell repertoires in COVID-19. Only in-frame clones appear in the TCRdb table, and some are missing; sequencing was by immunoSEQ multiplex PCR. The sample yields about 160,000 clones, 86% seen once. Sequenced material: peripheral blood. All receptors derive from a man in his 70s with acute or convalescent COVID-19. Both conserved end residues are trimmed from each CDR3.

v_gene	j_gene	CDR3aa
TRBV7-9	TRBJ1-2	ASSFPGQGALGYT
TRBV19	TRBJ2-5	ASSIDGTSGMETQY
TRBV29-1	TRBJ2-3	SVMGHLGTDTQY
TRBV2	TRBJ2-3	ASTSTDTQY
TRBV27	TRBJ2-2	ASSHGTGGASGELF
TRBV28	TRBJ1-5	ASSPHGTGGDQPQH
TRBV5-1	TRBJ2-3	ASSLEPGLAGDTWNTDTQY
TRBV29-1	TRBJ1-3	SVDSGSGAGNTIY
TRBV7-9	TRBJ2-1	ASSQGWDASYNEQF
TRBV4-1	TRBJ2-6	ASSQGPGQGAPGANVLT
TRBV7-9	TRBJ2-2	ASSYLTGGTGELF
TRBV21-1	TRBJ1-2	ASSCQRGGGYGYT
TRBV2	TRBJ2-1	ASAQRRDTYNEQF
TRBV4-1	TRBJ2-1	ASSQDPPGTSGGTYNEQF
TRBV19	TRBJ2-6	ASNGQNTPSGANVLT
TRBV7-8	TRBJ2-7	ASSLKPSGPYEQY
TRBV2	TRBJ2-7	ASRATTSSYEQY
TRBV6-1	TRBJ1-5	ASSEGSYGQGHNQPQH
TRBV11-2	TRBJ2-7	ASSPQGQGYEQY
TRBV28	TRBJ2-5	ASSSTDLQTQY
TRBV28	TRBJ1-5	ASSFQVPFSNQPQH
TRBV28	TRBJ2-7	ASSPTRDIRYEQY
TRBV5-4	TRBJ2-5	ASSLTGGETQY
TRBV5-1	TRBJ1-1	ASSPGRGGEAF
TRBV27	TRBJ2-1	ASSFAGAGLEQF
TRBV9	TRBJ1-4	ASSVGAGTTNEKLF
TRBV10-3	TRBJ2-1	AISDLNEQF
TRBV28	TRBJ2-7	ASSFGGTYEQY
TRBV7-9	TRBJ1-5	ASSLGSGGNQPQH
TRBV6-5	TRBJ2-5	ASSYGTEETQY
TRBV29-1	TRBJ2-1	SVEIGIYNEQF
TRBV7-7	TRBJ2-1	ASSLSDVNEQF
TRBV7-3	TRBJ2-2	ASSFAGVGRTDTGELF
TRBV6-2/TRBV6-3	TRBJ1-1	ASSYSFQTASEAF
TRBV7-3	TRBJ2-7	ASSLGSGSGYEQY
TRBV11-2	TRBJ2-7	ASSLASGSSHEQY
TRBV11-2	TRBJ1-1	ASSLDGITEAF
TRBV3-1/TRBV3-2	TRBJ2-2	ASMGGRDTGELF
TRBV19	TRBJ2-7	ASRYRDSSYEQY
TRBV11-2	TRBJ2-3	ASSFIAGGLVDTQY
TRBV4-3	TRBJ1-5	ASSRTVSAAAPQH
TRBV6-5	TRBJ1-1	ASSSGASTEAF
TRBV5-6	TRBJ1-2	ASSLGTGGVFGYT
TRBV28	TRBJ2-6	ASSPQGSGANVLT
TRBV7-2	TRBJ2-5	ASSLGVTGTQETQY
TRBV28	TRBJ1-1	ASIRGLSEAF
TRBV9	TRBJ1-2	ASSVVPGGYT
TRBV24-1	TRBJ2-7	ATSDSSRTYEQY
TRBV11-3	TRBJ1-1	ASSGTGTGPAF
TRBV18	TRBJ1-1	ASSPWDRGGTEAF
TRBV12-3/TRBV12-4	TRBJ1-1	ASSGSANTEAF
TRBV3-1/TRBV3-2	TRBJ1-1	ASSQNNRVTEAF
TRBV5-4	TRBJ2-5	ASSLMAGETQY
TRBV4-3	TRBJ1-6	ASSDRSGNSPLH
TRBV30	TRBJ1-5	AWRPTGSNQPQH